This TCR beta chain was recovered during a study of CD8 T cells in Susac syndrome. With random hexamers, reverse transcription was performed on about 0.5 to 1 ug of RNA. The method of amplification for TCR beta CDR3 was immunoSEQ multiplex PCR, covering 54 Vbeta and 13 Jbeta. TCRdb called the immunoSEQ multiplex PCR reads again in MiXCR, with one record for every CDR3 protein. This sample yields about 150,000 distinct CDR3 sequences, of which around 90% are seen a single time; 0.08% belongs to the top ten. The CDR3 extends over 14 amino acids. V was pared by 9 bases and J by 1 base, with 2 bases of the junction left unmatched. Germline-derived CDR1 and CDR2 are MNHEY and SVGEGT.

Sequences were obtained from CD4+ T cells from PBMCs. This TCR derives from a human donor in good health. The rearrangement joins TRBV6-2 or TRBV6-3 to TRBJ2-1; TRBD2 matches 11 bases. The chain's CDR3 is CASRTSGSYNEQFF. In DNA, the CDR3 is TGTGCCAGTCGGACTAGCGGGTCCTACAATGAGCAGTTCTTC.